The 10 T cell receptor beta chains below all came from one sample that was sequenced in a study of T-cell reconstitution after alpha-beta-depleted transplantation in children. Library preparation (for TCRbeta) was performed with unique molecular identifiers. TCRdb independently ran MiXCR on the PCR reads; one entry per CDR3 protein. The profile covers about 290,000 distinct CDR3 sequences, with over 9.5% appearing a single time and over 6% taken by the ten largest. Source: PBMCs, taken before TCRalphabeta/CD19-depleted stem cell transplant. The receptors were sampled from a boy under two years old with acute myeloid leukemia, due to receive a stem cell transplant.

CDR3 DNA: TGTGCCAGCAAGGAGGAAGAGGCGTACAATGAGCAGTTCTTC. It encodes CASKEEEAYNEQFF. This chain joins TRBV6-1 and TRBJ2-1, with a possible D match to TRBD2 (5 bases). The V gene's germline CDR1 is MNHNS and CDR2 SASEGT. This CDR3 is built from 14 residues. V lost 7 bases to trimming and J lost 4 bases, with 14 bases between them.

This clonotype was found many times. The chain joins TRBV5-1 to TRBJ1-4; D is perhaps TRBD1 (6 bases). Germline V CDR1 and CDR2: SGHRS, YFSETQ. The CDR3 contains 16 residues. V was pared by 2 bases and J by 7 bases, with 18 bases between. CDR3 loop: CASSLSEQGTSEKLFF. For the CDR3, the DNA is TGCGCCAGCAGCTTATCCGAACAGGGAACAAGTGAAAAACTGTTTTTT.

This clonotype showed up many times. This chain joins TRBV4-2 and TRBJ2-5; TRBD2 matches at 8 bases. Germline V gene lookup returns CDR1 LGHNA and CDR2 YNFKEQ. Trimming cost V 2 bases and J 2 bases; bases outside gene matches: 7. The CDR3 covers 16 residues. The CDR3 coding sequence is TGTGCCAGCAGCCAAAGGTCTAGCGGGTTACAAGAGACCCAGTACTTC. Translated, it gives CASSQRSSGLQETQYF.

About this clonotype itself: This may stem from a read error, because a much larger clone lies one nucleotide away. This chain joins TRBV3-1 and TRBJ2-7; no reliable D call. Germline CDR1 LGHDT, CDR2 YNNKEL (reference sequence). The CDR3 totals 14 residues. CDR3 nucleotide sequence: TGTGCCAGCAGCCAAGATTTTTTTAGTCCGCGGCAGAACTTC. This codes for CASSQDFFSPRQNF.

This clonotype showed up many times. The rearrangement links TRBV18 to TRBJ2-7; no firm D call. The V and J ends lost 5 bases and 1 base respectively, with 12 bases between them. Germline V gives CDR1 KGHSH, CDR2 LQKENI. CDR3 length equals 14 residues. The CDR3 DNA is TGTGCCAGCTCATCGAAAGACAAATCCTACGAGCAGTACTTC. Translating it yields CASSSKDKSYEQYF.

This clonotype was counted at least ten times. The chain is built from TRBV4-2 and TRBJ2-3; D assignment may be TRBD1 or TRBD2 (5 bases each). The length of the CDR3 is 14 residues. Trimming shortened V by 0 bases and J by 6 bases, and 10 bases separated the two germline ends. Germline V lookup: CDR1 LGHNA, CDR2 YNFKEQ. CDR3 sequence: CASSQDSGRDTQYF. The CDR3 bases are TGTGCCAGCAGCCAAGATTCGGGGCGGGATACGCAGTATTTT.

This clonotype was recorded many times. This chain's CDR3 is CAIRGQGGSYEQYF. Written as DNA, the CDR3 is TGTGCCATCAGGGGACAGGGGGGCTCCTACGAGCAGTACTTC. V usage is TRBV10-3 and J usage is TRBJ2-7; 11 nucleotides align to TRBD1. Trimming at V came to 6 bases and at J to 0 bases, leaving 1 base not matched to a gene. The CDR3 has 14 residues. CDR1 is ENHRY and CDR2 is SYGVKD in the germline V gene.

V and J are TRBV2 and TRBJ2-1; 9 positions agree with TRBD1. The germline gives CDR1 SNHLY, CDR2 FYNNEI. This CDR3 has 17 residues. Trimming took 7 bases from V and 5 from J; bases not matched to a gene: 15. The CDR3 bases are TGTGCCAGCAATCGCGGTTCCCCGGGACAGGGTAACAATGAGCAGTTCTTC. Amino acids: CASNRGSPGQGNNEQFF.

This clonotype was detected many times. The chain is built from TRBV7-2 and TRBJ2-1, with 9 bases fitting TRBD2. CDR1 and CDR2 from the germline V gene are SGHTA and FQGNSA. J lost 5 bases, V lost 5 bases, and 7 bases had no gene match. The CDR3 consists of 15 residues. CDR3 loop: CASSGSGRRHNEQFF. CDR3 nucleotide sequence: TGTGCCAGCAGCGGCAGCGGGAGGCGGCACAATGAGCAGTTCTTC.

This clonotype was seen only a few times. V and J are TRBV12-3 or TRBV12-4 and TRBJ2-1; maybe TRBD2 (5 bases). The CDR3 runs 15 residues. V lost 3 bases and J 6 bases, leaving 15 bases between the germline ends. The CDR3 is CASSLGVRRSNEQFF. CDR3 DNA: TGTGCCAGCAGTTTGGGCGTGAGGAGGTCCAATGAGCAGTTCTTC.